These T cell receptor beta chains were read from a single sample in a study of cytomegalovirus exposure and HLA in healthy donors. Clones were sequenced by immunoSEQ multiplex PCR, and TCRdb holds only the in-frame ones, with some missing. The repertoire has some 110,000 clones, about 76% of them found once; the top ten carry 13%. The sequenced material came from PBMCs. The origin of the receptors is a woman aged 55 to 70 in good health and CMV-seropositive. The CDR3 runs from the conserved cysteine through the conserved F or W. A D gene is named only where the DNA matches it firmly. Part of the rows lack a size; the others show once, few, many or a class for expanded clones.

v_gene,abundance,j_gene,d_gene,CDR3aa,CDR3nt
TRBV7-3,NA,TRBJ2-1,TRBD1,CASSTLTGPNEQFF,TGTGCCAGCAGCACCTTGACAGGGCCCAATGAGCAGTTCTTC
TRBV10-3,NA,TRBJ2-7,NA,CAISAQENYEQYF,TGTGCCATCAGTGCCCAGGAAAACTACGAGCAGTACTTC
TRBV2,few,TRBJ1-1,NA,CATKGQVNTEAFF,TGTGCCACCAAGGGACAAGTTAACACTGAAGCTTTCTTT
TRBV7-6,once,TRBJ1-5,NA,CASSLVTDSNQPQHF,TGTGCCAGCAGCTTAGTAACAGATAGCAATCAGCCCCAGCATTTT
TRBV29-1,few,TRBJ1-2,TRBD1,CSVGQGADYTF,TGCAGCGTGGGACAGGGGGCGGACTACACCTTC
TRBV5-6,NA,TRBJ1-2,NA,CASSLRGASVMDGYTF,TGTGCCAGCAGCTTGCGGGGGGCGAGTGTGATGGATGGCTACACCTTC
TRBV10-3,NA,TRBJ1-6,TRBD1,CATQGIGLNSPLHF,TGTGCCACACAGGGGATAGGCCTTAATTCACCCCTCCACTTT
TRBV11-2,NA,TRBJ1-6,TRBD1,CASSLAGGNSPLHF,TGTGCCAGCAGCTTAGCAGGGGGAAATTCACCCCTCCACTTT
TRBV7-7,NA,TRBJ2-5,TRBD2,CASSLLLAGGPQETQYF,TGTGCCAGCAGCCTCCTACTAGCGGGAGGGCCCCAAGAGACCCAGTACTTC
TRBV7-6,NA,TRBJ2-7,TRBD2,CASSLSGTMYYEQYF,TGTGCCAGCAGCTTGAGCGGGACTATGTACTACGAGCAGTACTTC
TRBV5-8,NA,TRBJ1-5,TRBD1,CASSLRDRGSFSNQPQHF,TGTGCCAGCAGCTTACGGGACAGGGGTTCTTTTAGCAATCAGCCCCAGCATTTT
TRBV27,NA,TRBJ1-1,NA,CASRKSLGGKNTEAFF,TGTGCCAGCAGAAAATCCCTTGGTGGCAAGAACACTGAAGCTTTCTTT
TRBV7-9,NA,TRBJ2-3,NA,CASSLEKGLINTQYF,TGTGCCAGCAGCTTAGAGAAGGGGCTAATAAATACGCAGTATTTT
TRBV30,few,TRBJ1-1,TRBD1,CAWIQGALTEAFF,TGTGCCTGGATTCAGGGGGCTCTCACTGAAGCTTTCTTT
TRBV7-9,NA,TRBJ2-7,TRBD2,CASSGTSGTYEQYF,TGTGCCAGTTCCGGGACTAGCGGAACCTACGAGCAGTACTTC
TRBV6-1,once,TRBJ2-7,NA,CASSEGAGRPKDGEQYF,TGTGCCAGCAGTGAAGGGGCGGGGCGGCCTAAAGATGGGGAGCAGTACTTC
TRBV11-1,NA,TRBJ2-3,TRBD1,CASSPRDRSTDTQYF,TGTGCCAGCAGCCCCAGGGACAGAAGCACAGATACGCAGTATTTT
TRBV5-1,once,TRBJ2-3,NA,CASSLSGLSTDTQYF,TGCGCCAGCAGCCTAAGCGGGCTAAGCACAGATACGCAGTATTTT
TRBV9,NA,TRBJ1-2,TRBD1,CASSTGQLNYGYTF,TGTGCCAGCAGCACGGGACAGCTTAACTATGGCTACACCTTC
TRBV10-2,NA,TRBJ1-5,NA,CASSESNPGNQPQHF,TGCGCCAGCAGTGAGTCGAATCCGGGAAATCAGCCCCAGCATTTT
TRBV9,NA,TRBJ1-6,TRBD1,CASTRTGDLNSPLHF,TGTGCCAGCACCCGGACAGGGGACCTTAATTCACCCCTCCACTTT
TRBV2,few,TRBJ2-6,TRBD2,CASGGLAALGANVLTF,TGTGCCAGCGGGGGACTAGCCGCGCTTGGGGCCAACGTCCTGACTTTC
TRBV14,few,TRBJ2-3,NA,CASSQESGVRTDTQYF,TGTGCCAGCAGCCAAGAATCGGGGGTCCGCACAGATACGCAGTATTTT
TRBV2,NA,TRBJ2-7,NA,CASSGPVARGEQYF,TGTGCCAGCAGTGGGCCGGTCGCCCGGGGCGAGCAGTACTTC
TRBV28,NA,TRBJ1-1,NA,CASSKRLNTEAFF,TGTGCCAGCAGTAAGAGACTTAACACTGAAGCTTTCTTT
TRBV5-8,NA,TRBJ2-1,NA,CASSPGGYEQFF,TGTGCCAGCAGCCCAGGGGGGTACGAGCAGTTCTTC
TRBV5-1,few,TRBJ2-1,TRBD2,CASSLGGLAGPYNEQFF,TGCGCCAGCAGCTTGGGCGGACTAGCGGGACCCTACAATGAGCAGTTCTTC
TRBV14,NA,TRBJ1-6,NA,CASSQEFRSPLHF,TGTGCCAGCAGCCAAGAGTTCCGGTCACCCCTCCACTTT
TRBV7-8,NA,TRBJ1-2,TRBD1,CASSLAPGQGLGGYTF,TGTGCCAGCAGCTTAGCGCCCGGACAGGGGTTAGGTGGCTACACCTTC